These T cell receptor beta chains were read from a single sample in a study of shared clonotypes between healthy human individuals. Sequencing used immunoSEQ multiplex PCR; TCRdb keeps in-frame clones, though not all of them. Here the sample spans some 800,000 clones, nearly 95% being singletons. The specimen was naive CD8+ T cells sorted from blood. The receptors come from a man between 25 and 39 years old in good health. Both conserved end residues are part of each CDR3. D genes are given only for firm matches. Size is omitted from some rows. Given values are once, few, many or a class for expanded clones.

clone_size	d_call	v_call	j_call	cdr3_nt	cdr3_aa
-	-	TRBV28	TRBJ1-1	TGTGCCAGCAGTTTTCTTGGGACAACAGCTTTCTTT	CASSFLGTTAFF
-	-	TRBV10-1	TRBJ2-5	TGCGCCAGCAGTCTGGGGGAGACCCAGTACTTC	CASSLGETQYF
-	-	TRBV7-9	TRBJ1-2	TGTGCCAGCAGCCTAGACTCTAACTATGGCTACACCTTC	CASSLDSNYGYTF
-	TRBD2	TRBV10-3	TRBJ2-2	TGTGCCATCAGTGAGCCAGAAGACGGACTAGACAATACCGGGGAGCTGTTTTTT	CAISEPEDGLDNTGELFF
-	-	TRBV28	TRBJ2-7	TGTGCCAGCATTGGGTCAGAGTACGAGCAGTACTTC	CASIGSEYEQYF
-	TRBD2	TRBV5-8	TRBJ2-7	TGTGCCAGCAGCTTGGGTCTAGGCCCGGGACTAGCGGGTCAGCAGTACTTC	CASSLGLGPGLAGQQYF
few	TRBD2	TRBV4-1	TRBJ2-2	TGCGCCAGCAGCCCGATCGGGCTAGCGGGAGGCCAGGCGAACACCGGGGAGCTGTTTTTT	CASSPIGLAGGQANTGELFF
-	-	TRBV6-5	TRBJ2-5	TGTGCCAGCAGCCTGGATCAAGAGACCCAGTACTTC	CASSLDQETQYF
-	TRBD1	TRBV29-1	TRBJ2-1	TGCAGCGGTACCGGACAGGGCACCTACAATGAGCAGTTCTTC	CSGTGQGTYNEQFF
-	-	TRBV5-1	TRBJ1-1	TGCGCCAGCAGCTTGAAAGGACACCGGGACGTTCCCTCTGAGAACACTGAAGCTTTCTTT	CASSLKGHRDVPSENTEAFF
-	-	TRBV27	TRBJ2-1	TGTGCCAGCAGTCCTCAGTGGGGCTCCTACAATGAGCAGTTCTTC	CASSPQWGSYNEQFF
-	-	TRBV19	TRBJ2-2	TGTGCCAGTAGTACGAGACAGAAGGGGAACACCGGGGAGCTGTTTTTT	CASSTRQKGNTGELFF
-	-	TRBV7-5	TRBJ2-4	TGTGCCAGAAGCTCCCCGGACAGAAACATTCAGTACTTC	CARSSPDRNIQYF
-	-	TRBV7-9	TRBJ1-2	TGTGCCAGCAGCCCCGCGGACGGATACTATGGCTACACCTTC	CASSPADGYYGYTF
-	-	TRBV7-2	TRBJ2-3	TGTGCCAGCAGCTCCTTCGACGGTAGCCTCACAGATACGCAGTATTTT	CASSSFDGSLTDTQYF
once	TRBD2	TRBV7-8	TRBJ2-2	TGTGCCAGCAGCTCGGGACTAGCGGGAGTCGCCGGGGAGCTGTTTTTT	CASSSGLAGVAGELFF
-	-	TRBV28	TRBJ2-1	TGTGCCAGCAGTTTTGGAGGGAGGTGGAGTGAGCAGTTCTTC	CASSFGGRWSEQFF
-	-	TRBV7-3	TRBJ1-1	TGTGCCAGCAGCTTCAGGGTGGCGGACACTGAAGCTTTCTTT	CASSFRVADTEAFF
-	-	TRBV27	TRBJ1-5	TGTGCCAGCAGTGCACAGGGAGATAGCAATCAGCCCCAGCATTTT	CASSAQGDSNQPQHF
-	TRBD1	TRBV9	TRBJ2-7	TGTGCCAGCAGCAGAAACCGGGACAGGGGGTCCTCCTACGAGCAGTACTTC	CASSRNRDRGSSYEQYF
-	-	TRBV19	TRBJ2-7	TGTGCCAGTAGTTCCTTAAAGAGCTACGAGCAGTACTTC	CASSSLKSYEQYF
-	-	TRBV29-1	TRBJ2-7	TGCAGCGTTGAAGATGGGCAGGGGACTAATTACGAGCAGTACTTC	CSVEDGQGTNYEQYF
-	TRBD2	TRBV10-3	TRBJ2-7	TGTGCCATCAGCCCCGGGACTAACGCTTACGAGCAGTACTTC	CAISPGTNAYEQYF
-	-	TRBV10-3	TRBJ1-2	TGTGCCATCAGCGACGGGACACACTCCTATGGCTACACCTTC	CAISDGTHSYGYTF
-	TRBD2	TRBV4-3	TRBJ2-2	TGCGCCAGCAGCCAAGATTTGGCGGGAGTAAACACCGGGGAGCTGTTTTTT	CASSQDLAGVNTGELFF